One TCR beta chain is described in this entry. Its antigen is unknown. Amplification used 60 Vbeta primers and 13 Jbeta primers. TCRdb's copy holds only in-frame clones and misses some; the assay was immunoSEQ multiplex PCR. Of around 140,000 clones listed, about 80% are singletons. These data originate in a study of cytomegalovirus exposure and HLA in healthy donors. Study-level points and caveats: It was reportedly the case that the classifier diagnosed cytomegalovirus status with high specificity and sensitivity. The Asian-associated ancestry cluster reportedly had fewer N-insertions than the approximately 690-donor mean in a later analysis.

V dropped 4 bases and J dropped 4; count of bases not matched to a gene: 4. Germline V gives CDR1 SGDLS, CDR2 YYNGEE. The CDR3 runs 15 residues. The chain combines TRBV9 with TRBJ2-2, with TRBD1 identical over 10 bases. The sequence came from a woman aged 55-69 years in good health and CMV-seropositive. The material sequenced was PBMCs. As DNA, the CDR3 is TGTGCCAGCAGCCGACAGGGGGCGGGCACCGGGGAGCTGTTTTTT. Its translation: CASSRQGAGTGELFF.